This T cell receptor (beta chain) comes out of a study of tumor-infiltrating lymphocytes in primary liver carcinoma (dated 2017 in TCRdb). About the full investigation: Between late 2015 and early 2016, 4 or 5 patients in China with histopathologically diagnosed primary liver carcinoma had their tumors surgically resected. For each liver tumor, the study sampled five regions along with adjacent normal tissue and blood, and applied TCRbeta repertoire sequencing, expression microarrays and whole-exome sequencing. Technical replicate repertoires showed high reproducibility, with mean shared-clone rates approximately 0.9 and correlation coefficients above 0.95. The tumors of the five patients were staged as T1-T3 N0M0, with maximum diameters ranging from roughly 4 to 11 cm. Samples yielded roughly 3.5 to 8 million productive TCRbeta reads; read depth did not differ significantly between tissue types. Of the five patients, three men and two women aged 30 to 69 years, four had hepatocellular carcinoma and one had combined HCC and intrahepatic cholangiocarcinoma. TCRbeta repertoire sequencing covered some 35 specimens from 5 patients: some 25 tumor regions, 5 adjacent noncancerous liver tissues and 5 peripheral blood samples.

From the cysteine up to the phenylalanine, the CDR3 has a length of 13 residues. Only the CDR3 portion is preserved as DNA: 39 bases, with reading frame beginning at the first base. Based on the germline V gene, the CDR1 and CDR2 sequences are SGHAT and FQNNGV. Using a constant-region primer and ProtoScript II reverse transcriptase, TCRbeta-specific cDNA was reverse-transcribed from approximately 0.5 ug total RNA. Three nested multiplex PCR rounds, following a slightly modified ARM-PCR procedure, were used to build the TCRbeta libraries. Multiplex TRBV1-TRBV30 forward primers and a Cbeta reverse primer were used in the first two PCR rounds, each of which was run for approximately 9 cycles. A final 25-cycle PCR with Deep VentR polymerase added sample barcodes and Illumina adapters. Before sequencing, amplicons of 200-500 bp were gel-purified using a QIAquick gel extraction kit. The TCRbeta amplicons were sequenced with 250-bp paired-end reads on an Illumina HiSeq 2500. The original pipeline was this. To recover full CDR3 sequences, reads were quality-trimmed using Trimmomatic v0.33 and paired reads were then merged using FLASH v1.2.11. V, D and J germline segments were assigned to the rearranged TCRbeta sequences using MiGEC v1.2.1b. Clonotype statistics and Shannon-Wiener diversity indices were computed with VDJtools v1.0.0. Except for diversity analysis, only each sample's 250 most abundant clonotypes were used in subsequent analyses to reduce sampling bias. TCRdb redid the processing of the public reads, applying fastp at Q25 and MiXCR, and retained in-frame beta chains. For every CDR3 protein sequence, its rows merge into one entry that carries the most common genes and DNA. These V and J calls originate from TCRdb's pipeline instead of the authors' own analysis. This sample lists fewer than 350,000 distinct CDR3 sequences; less than 75% were detected once. The ten largest clones take up approximately 9% of the sample.

Here is what the overall study found, with its caveats: Because sequencing covered only the TCR beta chain and unpaired alpha chains were not captured, true repertoire diversity is likely underestimated. Only five or six patients were included in the study, and the authors note that the findings should be validated in a larger study. Bulk unsorted samples precluded comparing CD4+ and CD8+ T cell repertoires. Consistent with antigen-driven expansion, pairs of tumor regions showed higher repertoire overlap (mean around 36%) than either tumor-adjacent pairs (around 17%) or tumor-blood pairs (around 14%). The top 250 clones accounted for a significantly greater share of the repertoire in tumors than in blood (p = 0.039).

RNA from unsorted whole blood was extracted with TRIzol reagent, and germline DNA was obtained with the DNeasy Blood & Tissue kit. At the time of sampling, the patients had chronic HBV infection and had not received any treatment. Before surgery, 3 to 4.5 milliliters of peripheral blood were collected into K2EDTA tubes. Points on this clonotype: Its antigen is unknown. A single base separates this from a much larger clone, so it may be a read error.

The material sequenced was peripheral blood. The chain is assembled from TRBV11-2 and TRBJ2-7; TRBD1 is a weak D gene call, 6 bases matching. This sequence was found in a man between 40 and 49 years old with primary liver carcinoma and hepatitis B virus infection. The nucleotide sequence reads as follows: TGTGCCAGCAGCTTAGGGACAGTGGGCGAGCTGTACTTC. It encodes CASSLGTVGELYF. Reference TRBV11-2 and TRBJ2-7 proteins supply the regions before and after the CDR3; the full variable domain is: EAGVAQSPRYKIIEKRQSVAFWCNPISGHATLYWYQQILGQGPKLLIQFQNNGVVDDSQLPKDRFSAERLKGVDSTLKIQPAKLEDSAVYLCASSLGTVGELYFGPGTRLTVT.